Below are 14 T cell receptor beta chains sequenced from a single sample in a study of cytomegalovirus exposure and HLA in healthy donors. This PCR relied on a set of 60 Vbeta primers and 13 Jbeta primers. TCRdb keeps only in-frame clones here, not all; method: immunoSEQ multiplex PCR. This repertoire shows some 140,000 clones, roughly 85% found once; its top ten account for about 1.6%. Sequenced material: PBMCs. The receptors derive from a man aged 35 to 55 in good health and CMV-seronegative.

V and J are TRBV10-3 and TRBJ2-7, with D unclear. In germline, CDR1 is ENHRY, CDR2 SYGVKD. V was cut by 8 bases and J by 2 bases, with 10 bases left in between. This CDR3 contains 12 residues. The CDR3, as DNA: TGTGCCATCCGAGGAGAACCCTACGAGCAGTACTTC. This sequence encodes CAIRGEPYEQYF.

The chain joins TRBV5-1 to TRBJ2-5, with TRBD2 matching over 7 bases. TRBJ2-7 explains the end of the DNA better; the J call may be wrong. This CDR3 has 17 amino acids. Germline V gene lookup returns CDR1 SGHRS and CDR2 YFSETQ. CDR3 region: CASTLMAGRGSSYEQYF. The CDR3 DNA is TGCGCCAGCACCCTCATGGCCGGGCGGGGGAGTTCCTACGAGCAGTACTTC.

The rearrangement joins TRBV2 to TRBJ2-7; maybe TRBD1 (6 bases). Deletions cut 3 bases from V and 2 bases from J, with 17 bases between. Germline V CDR1 and CDR2: SNHLY, FYNNEI. The CDR3 extends over 16 amino acids. CDR3 sequence: CASSDYPRDKPYEQYF. The CDR3 DNA follows: TGTGCCAGCAGTGACTACCCCCGGGACAAGCCCTACGAGCAGTACTTC.

This chain connects TRBV6-5 to TRBJ2-1, with 16 bases aligning to TRBD2. V shed 4 bases and J 10 bases; nucleotides not matched to a gene: 7. The CDR3 spans 16 residues. Germline assignment: CDR1 MNHEY and CDR2 SVGAGI. This CDR3 is CASSSNWGLAGGEQFF. CDR3 nucleotides: TGTGCCAGCAGTTCAAACTGGGGACTAGCGGGAGGGGAGCAGTTCTTC.

This sequence joins TRBV28 and TRBJ2-3; 10 bases are a match to TRBD2. The V segment lost 7 bases and the J segment 2 bases; nucleotides outside the gene matches: 6. Per the germline V gene, CDR1 is MDHEN and CDR2 is SYDVKM. This CDR3 is 15 amino acids long. CDR3 region: CASTRGLADTDTQYF. The CDR3 DNA reads TGTGCCAGCACCCGCGGACTAGCGGACACAGATACGCAGTATTTT.

The gene calls are TRBV9 and TRBJ1-1; TRBD1 aligns across 8 bases. Per the germline V gene, CDR1 is SGDLS and CDR2 is YYNGEE. Trimming removed 4 bases from V and 2 bases from J; junction bases left unmatched: 7. The CDR3 contains 15 residues. In nucleotides, the CDR3 is TGTGCCAGCAGCCCGCAGGGGGCTAGCAACACTGAAGCTTTCTTT. Residues: CASSPQGASNTEAFF.

The chain combines TRBV19 with TRBJ1-5; no firm D call. The length of the CDR3 is 13 residues. CDR1 is LNHDA, CDR2 SQIVND, per germline (reference sequence). Trimming shortened V by 0 bases and J by 6 bases, and 6 bases separated the two germline ends. Written as DNA, the CDR3 is TGTGCCAGTAGTATAGATCGGGTTCAGCCCCAGCATTTT. This encodes CASSIDRVQPQHF.

This chain connects TRBV7-2 to TRBJ2-5; 8 bases map to TRBD1. From germline, CDR1 is SGHTA and CDR2 FQGNSA. There are 14 residues in the CDR3. Losses at the gene ends were 6 bases for V and 4 bases for J; bases not matched to a gene: 7. The CDR3 is CASSETTGAETQYF. The CDR3 DNA reads TGTGCCAGCAGTGAGACGACAGGGGCAGAGACCCAGTACTTC. Drawing the rest from reference TRBV7-2 and TRBJ2-5, the complete variable domain is GAGVSQSPSNKVTEKGKDVELRCDPISGHTALYWYRQSLGQGLEFLIYFQGNSAPDKSGLPSDRFSAERTGGSVSTLTIQRTQQEDSAVYLCASSETTGAETQYFGPGTRLLVL.

V and J are TRBV27 and TRBJ2-1; the match to TRBD2 covers 8 bases. Trimming took 7 bases from V and 2 from J; bases not matched to a gene: 4. The germline CDR1 and CDR2 sequences are MNHEY and SMNVEV (reference sequence). The CDR3 totals 14 residues. CDR3 nucleotide sequence: TGTGCCAGCACGTCGGGGGGGCCCTACAATGAGCAGTTCTTC. Translated: CASTSGGPYNEQFF.

The chain links TRBV7-9 to TRBJ2-7, with D unresolved. Germline V CDR1 and CDR2: SEHNR, FQNEAQ (reference sequence). This CDR3 spans 16 amino acids. The germline V and J ends were trimmed by 5 bases and 4 bases, with 21 bases remaining between them. The CDR3 DNA follows: TGTGCCAGCAGCACTCCCGGGTCCCCTATCTTATACGAGCAGTACTTC. Amino acid sequence: CASSTPGSPILYEQYF.

The chain carries TRBV7-9 and TRBJ1-2; 8 nucleotides line up with TRBD1. V lost 3 bases and J lost 4; bases outside the gene matches: 1. The germline CDR1 and CDR2 sequences are SEHNR and FQNEAQ (reference sequence). This CDR3 is 13 amino acids long. CDR3 bases: TGTGCCAGCAGCTTGGACAGGGTCTATGGCTACACCTTC. This codes for CASSLDRVYGYTF.

The chain employs TRBV6-5 and TRBJ2-2, with TRBD1 matching over 7 bases. The CDR3 totals 15 residues. Unmatched junction bases numbered 6, after V lost 6 bases and J lost 2 bases. Germline V gene lookup returns CDR1 MNHEY and CDR2 SVGAGI. DNA for the CDR3: TGTGCCAGCAGAAGGGACAGCCTAAACACCGGGGAGCTGTTTTTT. It encodes CASRRDSLNTGELFF.

The chain links TRBV11-2 to TRBJ2-3; D may be TRBD2 (6 bases). Germline V gives CDR1 SGHAT, CDR2 FQNNGV. V lost 5 bases and J 0 bases, leaving 9 bases between the germline ends. CDR3 length: 14 residues. CDR3 amino acids: CASSDGTSTDTQYF. The CDR3 region has the DNA TGTGCCAGCAGCGACGGGACTAGCACAGATACGCAGTATTTT.

The gene calls are TRBV5-1 and TRBJ1-2; TRBD1 might be the D (6 bases). CDR1 and CDR2 (germline): SGHRS, YFSETQ. The CDR3 is made up of 15 amino acids. Trimming stripped 4 bases from V and 0 bases from J, with 13 bases between. CDR3 nucleotide sequence: TGCGCCAGCAGCACTTTGACAGGCGCTAACTATGGCTACACCTTC. Its translation: CASSTLTGANYGYTF.